This is a list of T cell receptor beta chains from one sample in a study of blood T cell repertoires in COVID-19. Clones were sequenced by immunoSEQ multiplex PCR, and TCRdb holds only the in-frame ones, with some missing. The sample has under 350,000 clones; over 75% are singletons. The sample comprised peripheral blood. Receptor source: a woman aged 25 to 39 with COVID-19, enrolled during active disease. Each CDR3 is given with its conserved first and last residue. The order of the fields is V gene, J gene, D gene, CDR3 protein. The D gene is left open where the match is weak.

>TRBV7-8|TRBJ1-1|.
CASSPPPGRTEAFF
>TRBV11-2|TRBJ2-7|.
CASSGTGWRTYEQYF
>TRBV10-3|TRBJ1-5|TRBD1
CAISAGEGTGRNNQPQHF
>TRBV24-1|TRBJ2-7|.
CATSDSVLGYEQYF
>TRBV7-8|TRBJ2-5|.
CASSPQSWETQYF
>TRBV30|TRBJ1-2|.
CAWSTRHYYGYTF
>TRBV2|TRBJ2-7|.
CASSEGDSGTYEQYF
>TRBV28|TRBJ1-2|.
CASSPGGGEGGYTF
>TRBV19|TRBJ1-2|.
CASSIAGNGYTF
>TRBV19|TRBJ2-7|TRBD1
CASSGQGYYEQYF
>TRBV24-1|TRBJ1-5|.
CATSDSNSYNQPQHF
>TRBV24-1|TRBJ2-3|.
CATSDGGRGRRDTQYF
>TRBV7-2|TRBJ2-3|.
CASRRQNTDTQYF
>TRBV24-1|TRBJ2-1|TRBD2
CATSGREGPYNEQFF
>TRBV4-1|TRBJ2-7|.
CASSQDITGSSYEQYF
>TRBV6-4|TRBJ1-2|TRBD1
CASSPDRVGYGYTF
>TRBV15|TRBJ2-7|.
CATSRDRVYEQYF
>TRBV7-8|TRBJ2-3|.
CASSPWTERTDTQYF
>TRBV5-1|TRBJ2-5|TRBD1
CASTGGTGLLETQYF
>TRBV27|TRBJ1-4|TRBD1
CASSSDRGLEKLFF
>TRBV4-1|TRBJ2-1|TRBD2
CASSQWTSGGSEQFF
>TRBV7-3|TRBJ2-7|.
CASSLLLEQYF
>TRBV7-3|TRBJ2-2|TRBD1
CASSFTGGRELFF